This T cell receptor beta chain was sequenced during a study of CD8+ T cells in alopecia areata. In the study overall: Those treated were given oral tofacitinib at 5 to 10 mg twice daily.

Findings and limits, study-wide: A single nonresponder leaves the baseline CD8+ expansion link to response uncertain. Tofacitinib delivered significant drops in scalp clonality and in expanded CD8+ clones among the top 100.

A note on this clone: The antigen remains undetermined.

V lost 4 bases, J lost 6 bases, and 6 bases stayed unmatched. CDR3 length: 14 residues. CDR1 and CDR2 from the germline V gene are SGHDN and FVKESK. This sample's treatment: oral pan-JAK inhibitor, 5-10 mg twice daily. cDNA serving as the sequencing template came from extracted, reverse transcribed RNA. Method: immunoSEQ multiplex PCR; TCRdb's copy keeps in-frame clones and lacks some. The sample lists about 200,000 clones; 55% to 70% were seen once. The chain joins TRBV14 to TRBJ2-7, with 10 nucleotides matching TRBD2. This sample comprised CD4+ T cells sorted from blood, obtained at week 4, from a patient treated with tofacitinib. This clonotype was sampled from a human donor with alopecia areata. The CDR3, as DNA: TGTGCCAGCAGCCGAGGACTAGCGGTAAGCGAGCAGTACTTC. It translates to CASSRGLAVSEQYF.